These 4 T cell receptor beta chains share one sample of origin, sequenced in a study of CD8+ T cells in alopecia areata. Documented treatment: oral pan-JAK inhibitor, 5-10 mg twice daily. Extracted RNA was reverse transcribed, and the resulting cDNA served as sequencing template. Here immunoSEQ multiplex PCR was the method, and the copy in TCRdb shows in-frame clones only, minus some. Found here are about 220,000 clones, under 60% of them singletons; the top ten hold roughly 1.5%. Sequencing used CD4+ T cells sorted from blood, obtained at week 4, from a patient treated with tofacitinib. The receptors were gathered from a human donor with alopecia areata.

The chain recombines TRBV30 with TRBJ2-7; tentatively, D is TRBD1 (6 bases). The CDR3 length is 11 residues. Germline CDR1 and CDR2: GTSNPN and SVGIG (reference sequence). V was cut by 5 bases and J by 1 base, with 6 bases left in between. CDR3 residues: CAWGQSYEQYF. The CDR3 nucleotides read TGTGCCTGGGGACAGTCCTACGAGCAGTACTTC.

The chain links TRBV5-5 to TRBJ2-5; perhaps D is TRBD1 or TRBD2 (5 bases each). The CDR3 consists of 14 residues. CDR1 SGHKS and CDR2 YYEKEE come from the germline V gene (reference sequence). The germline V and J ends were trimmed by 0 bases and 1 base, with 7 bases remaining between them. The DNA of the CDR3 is TGTGCCAGCAGCTTGGGGGACGGCCAAGAGACCCAGTACTTC. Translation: CASSLGDGQETQYF.

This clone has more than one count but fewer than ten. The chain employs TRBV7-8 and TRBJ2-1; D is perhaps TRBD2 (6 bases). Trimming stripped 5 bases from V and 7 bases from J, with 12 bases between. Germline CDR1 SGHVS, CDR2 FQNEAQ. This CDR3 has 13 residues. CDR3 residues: CASSAGLQNEQFF. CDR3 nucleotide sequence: TGTGCCAGCAGCGCGGGACTTCAGAATGAGCAGTTCTTC.

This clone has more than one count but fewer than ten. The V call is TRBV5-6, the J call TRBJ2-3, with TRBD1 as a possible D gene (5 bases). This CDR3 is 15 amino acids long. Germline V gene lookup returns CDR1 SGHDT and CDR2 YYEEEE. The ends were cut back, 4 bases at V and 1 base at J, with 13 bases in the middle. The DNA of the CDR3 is TGTGCCAGCAGCCCGTCAGTACAGGGCACAGATACGCAGTATTTT. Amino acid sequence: CASSPSVQGTDTQYF. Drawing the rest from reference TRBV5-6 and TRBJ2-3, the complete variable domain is DAGVTQSPTHLIKTRGQQVTLRCSPKSGHDTVSWYQQALGQGPQFIFQYYEEEERQRGNFPDRFSGHQFPNYSSELNVNALLLGDSALYLCASSPSVQGTDTQYFGPGTRLTVL.